The 17 T cell receptor beta chains in this list originate from one sample, sequenced in a study of T cells after yellow fever vaccination. MiXCR, run by TCRdb on the 5' RACE reads, gives a single entry per CDR3 protein. The data hold 120,000 or so distinct CDR3 sequences, with roughly 7.9% observed a single time. The source was CD4+ T cells sorted from PBMCs, collected 35 to 50 days after the first yellow fever vaccination. The receptors here all came from a man aged 18 to 29 who received the YFV17D yellow fever vaccine.

This clonotype was seen at least ten times. The chain employs TRBV3-1 and TRBJ1-1; D unresolved. The CDR3 loop spans 13 amino acids. The V end was cut by 2 bases, the J end by 3 bases, with 7 bases between. Germline loops: CDR1 LGHDT, CDR2 YNNKEL (reference sequence). For the CDR3, the DNA is TGTGCCAGCAGCCAAAACGACTACACTGAAGCTTTCTTT. This gives the protein CASSQNDYTEAFF.

Many counts were recorded for this clonotype. This chain connects TRBV4-2 to TRBJ1-6; 7 bases match TRBD1. CDR1 is LGHNA, CDR2 YNFKEQ, per germline. CDR3 size: 13 residues. Trimming removed 3 bases from V and 10 bases from J; junction bases left unmatched: 3. CDR3 bases: TGTGCCAGCAGCCAGACAGGGAACTCACCCCTCCACTTT. It translates to CASSQTGNSPLHF.

This clonotype was counted many times. One end of the junction does not line up with germline, which may come from a read error. The J gene is TRBJ2-5, the V gene TRBV11-2, with TRBD2 matching 14 bases. This CDR3 comprises 13 residues. Germline-derived CDR1 and CDR2 are SGHAT and FQNNGV. CDR3 sequence: CASSPAQGLAGDF. The CDR3, as DNA: TGTGCCAGCAGCCCAGCCCAGGGACTAGCGGGGGACTTC.

This clonotype was picked up a small number of times. The chain employs TRBV5-1 and TRBJ2-7; 8 bases align to TRBD1. This CDR3 has 14 amino acids. J gave up 7 bases and V 0 bases, and 6 bases lay outside the gene matches. Germline CDR1 is SGHRS and CDR2 is YFSETQ. The CDR3 is CASSLAQGAGEQYF. CDR3 in DNA: TGCGCCAGCAGCTTGGCCCAGGGGGCCGGAGAGCAGTACTTC.

In this sample, this clonotype turned up many times. The V gene is TRBV6-2 or TRBV6-3, the J gene TRBJ2-7; a possible D gene is TRBD1 (5 bases). Trimming took off 6 bases at V and 2 bases at J, with 11 bases between the two ends. This CDR3 comprises 13 residues. Germline CDR1 MNHEY, CDR2 SVGEGT. CDR3 protein: CASRPPDTYEQYV. CDR3 in DNA: TGTGCCAGCAGGCCCCCGGACACCTACGAGCAGTACGTC.

This clonotype was seen repeatedly, ten times or more. The CDR3 sequence: CASSFGAGELFF. DNA for the CDR3: TGTGCCAGCAGCTTCGGGGCCGGGGAGCTGTTTTTT. The rearrangement uses TRBV11-2 and TRBJ2-2; possible D gene TRBD2, 5 bases. Trimming removed 3 bases at V and 6 bases at J, with 5 bases between. This CDR3 is built from 12 residues. Germline CDR1 reads SGHAT; CDR2 reads FQNNGV. The full variable domain, completed using reference TRBV11-2 and TRBJ2-2, is EAGVAQSPRYKIIEKRQSVAFWCNPISGHATLYWYQQILGQGPKLLIQFQNNGVVDDSQLPKDRFSAERLKGVDSTLKIQPAKLEDSAVYLCASSFGAGELFFGEGSRLTVL.

The sample holds many counts of this clonotype. The CDR3 sequence: CASSPPHGRQETQYF. The CDR3, as DNA: TGTGCCAGCTCACCACCTCACGGAAGGCAAGAGACCCAGTACTTC. The V call is TRBV18, the J call TRBJ2-5; no clear D gene. Germline-derived CDR1 and CDR2 are KGHSH and LQKENI. Trimming shortened V by 0 bases and J by 2 bases, and 10 bases separated the two germline ends. The CDR3 covers 15 residues.

In its sample, this clonotype was seen many times. This chain joins TRBV7-2 and TRBJ2-1; a weak D match, TRBD1 (6 bases). Germline V CDR1 and CDR2: SGHTA, FQGNSA. V gave up 1 base and J gave up 8 bases, with 15 bases separating them. The CDR3 totals 15 residues. The CDR3 spells CASSLGRGQLDEQFF. CDR3 nucleotides: TGTGCCAGCAGCTTAGGTCGGGGACAACTCGATGAGCAGTTCTTC.

The CDR3 reads CASSRLAGDYTDTQYF. The CDR3 DNA reads as TGTGCCAGCTCACGGCTAGCGGGGGACTACACAGATACGCAGTATTTT. V gene TRBV18 combines with J gene TRBJ2-3; 10 bases map to TRBD2. V lost 4 bases, J lost 2 bases, and 6 bases stayed unmatched. Germline CDR1 reads KGHSH; CDR2 reads LQKENI. The CDR3 is made up of 16 amino acids.

The table lists this clonotype with many counts. The gene calls are TRBV7-2 and TRBJ2-7; possible D gene TRBD1, 5 bases. CDR1 is SGHTA, CDR2 FQGNSA, per germline. V lost 5 bases, J lost 4 bases, and 15 bases lay in between. The CDR3 extends over 14 amino acids. The CDR3 region is CASSEGVTLYEQYF. For the CDR3, the DNA is TGTGCCAGCAGCGAAGGGGTCACGTTATACGAGCAGTACTTC.

The chain has TRBV12-3 or TRBV12-4 and TRBJ2-7, with a weak D call TRBD2 (7 bases). The V and J ends lost 4 bases and 9 bases respectively, with 34 bases between them. The CDR3 covers 19 residues. CDR3 residues: CASSYRGAGRTAPRVRQYF. In DNA, the CDR3 is TGTGCCAGCAGTTACCGGGGGGCGGGTCGGACAGCTCCCCGCGTCCGGCAGTACTTC.

The V gene is TRBV5-1, the J gene TRBJ2-1, with 15 bases matching TRBD2. The CDR3 covers 17 residues. From germline, CDR1 is SGHRS and CDR2 YFSETQ. V dropped 4 bases and J dropped 3; count of bases not matched to a gene: 5. Here the CDR3 DNA reads TGCGCCAGCAGCGATGGACTAGCGGGGGGGCTCTACAATGAGCAGTTCTTC. The encoded protein is CASSDGLAGGLYNEQFF.

In its sample, this clonotype was seen many times. The V gene is TRBV5-5, the J gene TRBJ2-7; D tentatively fits TRBD1 or TRBD2 (6 bases each). Germline assignment: CDR1 SGHKS and CDR2 YYEKEE (reference sequence). The CDR3 runs to 14 residues. Trimming left V 0 bases short and J 2 bases short, with 9 bases between. The DNA of the CDR3 is TGTGCCAGCAGCTTGGAGGGGGGTCCCTACGAGCAGTACGTC. It specifies CASSLEGGPYEQYV.

This clonotype was counted only a few times. The gene calls are TRBV7-9 and TRBJ2-1; TRBD2 agrees at 8 bases. Germline CDR1 is SEHNR and CDR2 is FQNEAQ (reference sequence). The V segment lost 5 bases and the J segment 7 bases; nucleotides outside the gene matches: 4. CDR3 length: 13 amino acids. The CDR3 nucleotides are TGTGCCAGCAGCGGTCGACTAGCGAATGAGCAGTTCTTC. Amino acids: CASSGRLANEQFF.

This clonotype showed up many times. This rearrangement joins TRBV27 to TRBJ1-1, with D unresolved. Germline V gene data show CDR1 as MNHEY and CDR2 as SMNVEV (reference sequence). The CDR3 runs to 16 residues. V shed 1 base and J shed 3 bases, with 15 bases lying between them. The CDR3 region is CASSLLGSEVDTEAFF. DNA of the CDR3: TGTGCCAGCAGTTTATTGGGGTCCGAGGTGGACACTGAAGCTTTCTTT.

This clonotype was detected many times. The CDR3 region is CASSVSSSNQPQHF. In DNA form, the CDR3 reads TGTGCCAGCAGCGTAAGTTCCAGTAATCAGCCCCAGCATTTT. This chain connects TRBV9 to TRBJ1-5; D not certain. V was cut by 1 base and J by 4 bases, with 9 bases left in between. Germline CDR1 SGDLS, CDR2 YYNGEE. CDR3 length equals 14 residues.

This clonotype was recorded many times. The chain links TRBV5-6 to TRBJ2-2, with D possibly called TRBD1 or TRBD2 (6 bases each). This CDR3 is 16 amino acids long. CDR1 and CDR2 from the germline V gene are SGHDT and YYEEEE. With 0 bases removed from V and 2 bases from J, the gap between germline ends came to 11 bases. CDR3 nucleotide sequence: TGTGCCAGCAGCTTGGTTGGAGGGACAAACACCGGGGAGCTGTTTTTT. It yields the protein CASSLVGGTNTGELFF.